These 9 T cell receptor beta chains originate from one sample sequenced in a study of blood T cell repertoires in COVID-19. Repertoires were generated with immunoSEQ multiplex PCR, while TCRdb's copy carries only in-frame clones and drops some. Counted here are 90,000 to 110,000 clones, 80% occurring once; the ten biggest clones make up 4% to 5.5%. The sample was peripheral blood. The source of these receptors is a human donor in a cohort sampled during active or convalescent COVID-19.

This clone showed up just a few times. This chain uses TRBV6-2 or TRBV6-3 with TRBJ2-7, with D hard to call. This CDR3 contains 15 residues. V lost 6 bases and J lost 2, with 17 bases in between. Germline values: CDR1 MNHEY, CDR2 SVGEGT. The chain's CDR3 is CASSDITSVTYEQYF. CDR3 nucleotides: TGTGCCAGCAGCGATATTACCAGCGTCACCTACGAGCAGTACTTC.

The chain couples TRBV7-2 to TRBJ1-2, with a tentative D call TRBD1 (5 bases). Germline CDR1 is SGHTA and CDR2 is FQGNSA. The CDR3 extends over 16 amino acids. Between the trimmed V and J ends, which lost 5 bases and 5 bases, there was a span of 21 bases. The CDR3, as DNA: TGTGCCAGCAGCGTAGTCGTCGACAGACGTCAATATGGCTACACCTTC. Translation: CASSVVVDRRQYGYTF.

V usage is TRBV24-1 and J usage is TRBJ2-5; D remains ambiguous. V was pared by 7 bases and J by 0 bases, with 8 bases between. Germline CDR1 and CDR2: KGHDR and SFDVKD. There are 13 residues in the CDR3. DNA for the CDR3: TGTGCCACCAGAGACACGAACCAAGAGACCCAGTACTTC. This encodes CATRDTNQETQYF.

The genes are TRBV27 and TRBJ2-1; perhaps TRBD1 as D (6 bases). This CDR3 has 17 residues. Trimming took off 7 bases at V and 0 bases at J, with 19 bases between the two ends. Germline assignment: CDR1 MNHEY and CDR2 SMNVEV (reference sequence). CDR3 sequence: CASTPSKFRGSYNEQFF. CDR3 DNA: TGTGCCAGCACCCCCTCTAAGTTCAGGGGCTCCTACAATGAGCAGTTCTTC.

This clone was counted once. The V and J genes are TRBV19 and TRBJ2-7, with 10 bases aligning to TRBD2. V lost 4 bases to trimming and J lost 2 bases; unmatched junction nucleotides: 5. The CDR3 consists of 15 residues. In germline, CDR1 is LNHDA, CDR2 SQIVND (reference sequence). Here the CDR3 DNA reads TGTGCCAGTAGTACAAGCGGGAGGGCCACCTACGAGCAGTACTTC. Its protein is CASSTSGRATYEQYF.

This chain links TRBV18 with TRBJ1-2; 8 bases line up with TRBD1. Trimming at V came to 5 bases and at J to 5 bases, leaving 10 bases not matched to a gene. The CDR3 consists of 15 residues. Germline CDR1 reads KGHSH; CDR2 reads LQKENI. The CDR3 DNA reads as TGTGCCAGCTCATTACCCGGACAGGGAATTTATGGCTACACCTTC. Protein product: CASSLPGQGIYGYTF.

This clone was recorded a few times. The DNA for the CDR3 is TGTGCCAGCTCACCGCCGACACTAGCGGGAGGCACCGGGGAGCTGTTTTTT. It encodes CASSPPTLAGGTGELFF. This chain uses TRBV18 with TRBJ2-2, with 12 bases that match TRBD2. Losses at the gene ends were 3 bases for V and 4 bases for J; bases not matched to a gene: 6. The germline CDR1 and CDR2 sequences are KGHSH and LQKENI. This CDR3 region has 17 residues.

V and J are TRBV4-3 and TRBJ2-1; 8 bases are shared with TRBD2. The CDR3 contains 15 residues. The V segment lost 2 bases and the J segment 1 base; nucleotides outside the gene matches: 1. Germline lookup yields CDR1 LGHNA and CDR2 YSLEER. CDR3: CASSQTSGSYNEQFF. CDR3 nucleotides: TGCGCCAGCAGCCAAACTAGCGGTTCCTACAATGAGCAGTTCTTC.

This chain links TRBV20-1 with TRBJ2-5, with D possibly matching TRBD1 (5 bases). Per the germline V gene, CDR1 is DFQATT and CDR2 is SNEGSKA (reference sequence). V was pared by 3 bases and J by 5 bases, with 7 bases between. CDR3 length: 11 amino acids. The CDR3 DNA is TGCAGTGCTAGCCGACAGGAGACCCAGTACTTC. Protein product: CSASRQETQYF.